This T cell receptor (beta chain) was captured in a study of T cell responses to AZD1222 COVID-19 vaccine. Background on the study: Both about-4-week and about-12-week second-dose recipients were combined. Study findings and constraints: Among AZD1222 vaccinees, only five to seven were seropositive at baseline. The donors showed a predominance of white British ancestry and of females, with possible underestimation of clonal diversity.

In the case of this clone: As yet, its antigen is unknown.

The germline V gene encodes CDR1 WNHNN and CDR2 SYGVQD (reference sequence). This CDR3 has 14 amino acids. V shed 11 bases and J shed 4 bases, with 20 bases lying between them. The data were produced by immunoSEQ multiplex PCR, yet TCRdb's version contains in-frame clones alone and is incomplete. The sample carries roughly 120,000 clones, approximately 91% recorded once. The chain employs TRBV10-1 and TRBJ2-5; TRBD2 is a possible D gene (6 bases). The receptor comes from an adult in good health. The source was peripheral blood, collected on day 0 of AZD1222 vaccination. The CDR3 nucleotides read TGCGCCGGGGGGACCGTAGGTGAGGGAGAGACCCAGTACTTC. Its translation is CAGGTVGEGETQYF.